This T cell receptor (beta chain) was sequenced in a study of T cell responses to AZD1222 COVID-19 vaccine. At the level of the study: The analysis combined second doses at about 4 or about 12 weeks. Study-wide findings and caveats: CD4 TCRs linked to vaccination spanned spike, dominating at 160-218 and 743-854. Clonal diversity was possibly underestimated, and white British individuals and females predominated among donors.

A remark on this clone: Its matching antigen is unknown.

Sequencing used immunoSEQ multiplex PCR; TCRdb keeps in-frame clones, though not all of them. The sample records 120,000 or so clones, 92% being singletons. The sequencing here drew on peripheral blood, taken on day 0 of AZD1222 vaccination. The origin of this receptor is an adult in good health.

In DNA form, the CDR3 reads TGTGCCAGCAGTGAAGGGACTAGCGGGGGGTGGACCGGGGAGCTGTTTTTT. Translating it yields CASSEGTSGGWTGELFF. The J gene is TRBJ2-2, the V gene TRBV6-1; 14 bases fit TRBD2. Germline CDR1 reads MNHNS; CDR2 reads SASEGT. J lost 5 bases, V lost 1 base, and 3 bases had no gene match. The CDR3 has 17 residues.